The 3 T cell receptor beta chains reported below all come from one sample, sequenced in a study of T cell changes during pregnancy in multiple sclerosis (dated by TCRdb to the late 2010s). Libraries were made using the immunoSEQ multiplex PCR assay. Here the immuneACCESS table is served through TCRdb, limited to in-frame sequences with V and J called. Missing clones are a known gap in these copies; in checked studies unresolved V genes cover under half, and the rest lacks a known reason. The sample records about 110,000 clones, about 89% of which are singletons. Around 3.5% of the sample belongs to the ten largest clones. The sequencing used peripheral blood, collected after pregnancy. These receptors were taken from a female donor with multiple sclerosis, enrolled in a pregnancy study.

V gene TRBV5-4 combines with J gene TRBJ2-3, with 7 bases aligning to TRBD1. CDR1 and CDR2 from the germline V gene are SGHNT and YYREEE (reference sequence). The CDR3 sequence is 13 residues long. The V and J ends lost 5 bases and 12 bases, in that order; junction bases with no gene match: 12. This CDR3 reads CASSPDRVGSQYF. CDR3 in DNA: TGTGCCAGCAGTCCAGACAGGGTAGGCTCACAGTATTTT.

Written as DNA, the CDR3 is TGTGCCAGCAGCCCGGGTGGGACTGTCCATTACGAGCAGTACTTC. Its protein product is CASSPGGTVHYEQYF. The chain joins TRBV5-8 to TRBJ2-7; D is perhaps TRBD2 (6 bases). The V and J ends lost 4 bases and 4 bases respectively, with 18 bases between them. CDR1 SGHTS and CDR2 YDEGEE come from the germline V gene. The CDR3 is 15 residues long.

The rearrangement links TRBV27 to TRBJ2-7; 9 nucleotides align to TRBD2. The CDR3 extends over 15 amino acids. V shed 3 bases and J 5 bases; nucleotides not matched to a gene: 8. Per germline, CDR1 MNHEY and CDR2 SMNVEV (reference sequence). The CDR3 coding sequence is TGTGCCAGCAGTTTCATTAGCGGGGGAAGCAACGAGCAGTACTTC. Translating it yields CASSFISGGSNEQYF.